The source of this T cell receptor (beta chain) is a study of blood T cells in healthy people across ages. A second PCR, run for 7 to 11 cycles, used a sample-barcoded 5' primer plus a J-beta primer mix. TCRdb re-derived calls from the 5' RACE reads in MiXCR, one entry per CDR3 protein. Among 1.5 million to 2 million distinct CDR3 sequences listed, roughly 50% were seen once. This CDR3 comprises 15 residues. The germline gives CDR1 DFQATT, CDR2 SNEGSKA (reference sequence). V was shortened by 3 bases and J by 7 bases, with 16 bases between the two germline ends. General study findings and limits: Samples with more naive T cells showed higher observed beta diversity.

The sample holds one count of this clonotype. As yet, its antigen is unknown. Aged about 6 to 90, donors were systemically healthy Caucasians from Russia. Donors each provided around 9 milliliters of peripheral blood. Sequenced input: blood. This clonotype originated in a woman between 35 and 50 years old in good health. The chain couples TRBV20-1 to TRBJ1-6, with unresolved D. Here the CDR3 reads CSARSAESRNSPLHF. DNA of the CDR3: TGCAGTGCTAGGTCGGCGGAGTCAAGAAATTCACCCCTCCACTTT.